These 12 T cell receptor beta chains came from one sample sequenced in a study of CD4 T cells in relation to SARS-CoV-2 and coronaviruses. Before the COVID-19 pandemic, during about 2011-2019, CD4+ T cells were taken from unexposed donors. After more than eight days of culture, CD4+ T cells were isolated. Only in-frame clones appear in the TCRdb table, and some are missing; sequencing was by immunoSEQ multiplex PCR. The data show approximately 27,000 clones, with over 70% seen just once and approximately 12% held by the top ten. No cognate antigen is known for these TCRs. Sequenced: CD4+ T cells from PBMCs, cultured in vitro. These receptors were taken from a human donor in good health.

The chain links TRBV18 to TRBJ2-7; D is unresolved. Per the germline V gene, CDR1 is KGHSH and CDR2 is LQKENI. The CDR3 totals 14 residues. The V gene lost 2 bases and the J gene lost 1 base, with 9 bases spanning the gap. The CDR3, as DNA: TGTGCCAGCTCACCAAGCGCAGCTTCCTACGAGCAGTACTTC. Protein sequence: CASSPSAASYEQYF.

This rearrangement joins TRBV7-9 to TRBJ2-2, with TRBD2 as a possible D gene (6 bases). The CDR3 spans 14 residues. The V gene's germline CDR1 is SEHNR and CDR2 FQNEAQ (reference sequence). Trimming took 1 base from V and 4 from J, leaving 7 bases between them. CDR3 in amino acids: CASSLGTITGELFF. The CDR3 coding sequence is TGTGCCAGCAGCTTAGGGACTATCACCGGGGAGCTGTTTTTT.

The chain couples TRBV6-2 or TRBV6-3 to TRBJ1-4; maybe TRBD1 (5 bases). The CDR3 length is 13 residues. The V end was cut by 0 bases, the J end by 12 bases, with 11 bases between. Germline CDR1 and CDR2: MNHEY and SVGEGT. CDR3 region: CASSYSTGVQLFF. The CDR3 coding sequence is TGTGCCAGCAGTTACTCGACGGGGGTCCAACTGTTTTTT.

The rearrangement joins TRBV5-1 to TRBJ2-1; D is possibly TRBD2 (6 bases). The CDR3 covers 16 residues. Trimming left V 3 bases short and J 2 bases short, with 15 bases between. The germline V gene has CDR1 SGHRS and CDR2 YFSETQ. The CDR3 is CASSYGSAGPYNEQFF. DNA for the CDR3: TGCGCCAGCAGCTATGGTTCTGCGGGGCCCTACAATGAGCAGTTCTTC.

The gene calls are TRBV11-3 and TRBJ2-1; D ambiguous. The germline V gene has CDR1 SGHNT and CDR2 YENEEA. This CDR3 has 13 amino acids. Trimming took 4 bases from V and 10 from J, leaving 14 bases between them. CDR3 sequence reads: CASSSLSGTEQFF. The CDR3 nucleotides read TGTGCCAGCAGCTCCCTCTCCGGAACAGAGCAGTTCTTC.

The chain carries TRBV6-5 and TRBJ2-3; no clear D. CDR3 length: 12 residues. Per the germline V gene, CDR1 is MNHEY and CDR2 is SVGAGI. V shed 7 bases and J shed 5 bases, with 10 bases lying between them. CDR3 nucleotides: TGTGCCAGCATCGACCGGATAGATACGCAGTATTTT. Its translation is CASIDRIDTQYF.

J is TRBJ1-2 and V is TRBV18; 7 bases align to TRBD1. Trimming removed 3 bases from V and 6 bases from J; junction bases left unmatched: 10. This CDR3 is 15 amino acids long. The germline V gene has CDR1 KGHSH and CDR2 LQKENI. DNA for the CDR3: TGTGCCAGCTCACCCTCCGGGACAGAATCCCATGGCTACACCTTC. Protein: CASSPSGTESHGYTF.

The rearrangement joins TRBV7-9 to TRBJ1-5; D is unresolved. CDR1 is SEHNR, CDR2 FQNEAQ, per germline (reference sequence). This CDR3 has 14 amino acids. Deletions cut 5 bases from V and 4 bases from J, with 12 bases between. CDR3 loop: CASSPLQGNQPQHF. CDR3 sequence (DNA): TGTGCCAGCAGCCCTCTTCAAGGGAATCAGCCCCAGCATTTT.

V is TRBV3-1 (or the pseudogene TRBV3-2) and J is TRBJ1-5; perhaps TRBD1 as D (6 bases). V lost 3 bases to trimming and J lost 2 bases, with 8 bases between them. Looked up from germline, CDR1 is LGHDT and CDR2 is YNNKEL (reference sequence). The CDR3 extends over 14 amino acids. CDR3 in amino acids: CASSHRGGNQPQHF. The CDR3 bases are TGTGCCAGCAGCCACAGGGGAGGCAATCAGCCCCAGCATTTT.

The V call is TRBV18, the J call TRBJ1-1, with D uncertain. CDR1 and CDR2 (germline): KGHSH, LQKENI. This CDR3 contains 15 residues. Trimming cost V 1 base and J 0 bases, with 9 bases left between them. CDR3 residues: CASSPREGMNTEAFF. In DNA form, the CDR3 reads TGTGCCAGCTCACCACGGGAAGGCATGAACACTGAAGCTTTCTTT.

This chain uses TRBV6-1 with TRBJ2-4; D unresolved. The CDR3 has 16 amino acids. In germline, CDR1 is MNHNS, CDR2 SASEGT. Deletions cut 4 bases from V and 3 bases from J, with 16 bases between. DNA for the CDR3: TGTGCCAGCAGTGCCCCGGGCTCGTTAGTCAAAAACATTCAGTACTTC. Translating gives CASSAPGSLVKNIQYF.

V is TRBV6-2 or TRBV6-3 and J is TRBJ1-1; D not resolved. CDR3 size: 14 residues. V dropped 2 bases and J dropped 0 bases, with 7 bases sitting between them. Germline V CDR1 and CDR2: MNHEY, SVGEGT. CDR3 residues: CASSYPVMNTEAFF. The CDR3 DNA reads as TGTGCCAGCAGTTACCCCGTAATGAACACTGAAGCTTTCTTT.